The rows below give T cell receptor beta chains drawn from one sample of a study of blood T cell repertoires in COVID-19. The protocol was immunoSEQ multiplex PCR, while the TCRdb copy is restricted to in-frame clones and leaves out a portion. The sample carries about 500,000 clones, roughly 89% recorded once. The sequenced sample consisted of peripheral blood. All receptors come from a young man with COVID-19, enrolled during active disease. Both conserved end residues are part of each CDR3. The order of the fields is clone size, J gene, D gene, V gene, CDR3 protein, CDR3 DNA. The D gene is left open where the match is weak. A clone size is listed for some rows: how often the clone was seen (once, few, many), or a class if it is expanded.

clone size: .; J gene: TRBJ2-7; D gene: .; V gene: TRBV7-8; CDR3 protein: CASSRIPGEQYF; CDR3 DNA: TGTGCCAGCAGCCGAATCCCGGGGGAGCAGTACTTC
clone size: .; J gene: TRBJ2-1; D gene: TRBD2; V gene: TRBV7-6; CDR3 protein: CASSLGLAAYNEQFF; CDR3 DNA: TGTGCCAGCAGCTTAGGGCTAGCGGCTTACAATGAGCAGTTCTTC
clone size: .; J gene: TRBJ2-3; D gene: TRBD2; V gene: TRBV4-1; CDR3 protein: CASSLRTSGGAEDTQYF; CDR3 DNA: TGCGCCAGCAGCCTCAGGACTAGCGGGGGGGCCGAGGATACGCAGTATTTT
clone size: .; J gene: TRBJ1-2; D gene: TRBD1; V gene: TRBV2; CDR3 protein: CASSGDRDGYTF; CDR3 DNA: TGTGCCAGCAGTGGAGACAGGGATGGCTACACCTTC
clone size: .; J gene: TRBJ2-7; D gene: .; V gene: TRBV5-1; CDR3 protein: CASSLKGQNYEQYF; CDR3 DNA: TGCGCCAGCAGCTTGAAGGGACAAAACTACGAGCAGTACTTC
clone size: .; J gene: TRBJ1-2; D gene: TRBD1; V gene: TRBV7-9; CDR3 protein: CASSTTGGFGYTF; CDR3 DNA: TGTGCCAGCAGCACGACAGGGGGCTTTGGCTACACCTTC
clone size: once; J gene: TRBJ2-7; D gene: TRBD1; V gene: TRBV2; CDR3 protein: CASKTDGTGKYEQYF; CDR3 DNA: TGTGCCAGCAAGACAGACGGGACAGGGAAGTACGAGCAGTACTTC
clone size: .; J gene: TRBJ2-1; D gene: TRBD2; V gene: TRBV24-1; CDR3 protein: CATSVGLAGVYEQFF; CDR3 DNA: TGTGCCACCAGTGTGGGACTAGCGGGAGTCTATGAGCAGTTCTTC
clone size: .; J gene: TRBJ2-1; D gene: TRBD2; V gene: TRBV11-1; CDR3 protein: CASSRGRSSYNEQFF; CDR3 DNA: TGTGCCAGCAGCCGCGGGAGGAGCTCCTACAATGAGCAGTTCTTC
clone size: .; J gene: TRBJ2-3; D gene: TRBD2; V gene: TRBV11-2; CDR3 protein: CASSLGAGSGSADTQYF; CDR3 DNA: TGTGCCAGCAGCTTAGGTGCGGGTAGCGGGAGCGCAGATACGCAGTATTTT
clone size: .; J gene: TRBJ1-2; D gene: TRBD1; V gene: TRBV12-3/TRBV12-4; CDR3 protein: CASAGGIPYGYTF; CDR3 DNA: TGTGCCAGCGCAGGGGGCATTCCCTATGGCTACACCTTC
clone size: .; J gene: TRBJ2-3; D gene: .; V gene: TRBV6-5; CDR3 protein: CASSRRDFRDTQYF; CDR3 DNA: TGTGCCAGCAGTCGGAGGGACTTCCGAGATACGCAGTATTTT
clone size: .; J gene: TRBJ2-2; D gene: .; V gene: TRBV9; CDR3 protein: CASSVAVLNTGELFF; CDR3 DNA: TGTGCCAGCAGCGTAGCTGTACTTAACACCGGGGAGCTGTTTTTT
clone size: .; J gene: TRBJ1-6; D gene: TRBD1; V gene: TRBV30; CDR3 protein: CAWNDQGAYSPLHF; CDR3 DNA: TGTGCCTGGAATGATCAGGGGGCGTATTCACCCCTCCACTTT
clone size: .; J gene: TRBJ2-1; D gene: .; V gene: TRBV30; CDR3 protein: CAWSGGAGPYNEQFF; CDR3 DNA: TGTGCCTGGAGTGGGGGAGCGGGCCCCTACAATGAGCAGTTCTTC
clone size: .; J gene: TRBJ2-2; D gene: .; V gene: TRBV15; CDR3 protein: CATSRVREITGELFF; CDR3 DNA: TGTGCCACCAGCAGAGTGAGGGAGATAACCGGGGAGCTGTTTTTT
clone size: .; J gene: TRBJ1-1; D gene: TRBD1; V gene: TRBV5-4; CDR3 protein: CASSLDSTGVNTEAFF; CDR3 DNA: TGTGCCAGCAGCTTAGACTCGACAGGGGTGAACACTGAAGCTTTCTTT
clone size: .; J gene: TRBJ2-5; D gene: TRBD2; V gene: TRBV11-3; CDR3 protein: CASSLMTSGFETQYF; CDR3 DNA: TGTGCCAGCAGCTTAATGACTAGCGGGTTTGAGACCCAGTACTTC
clone size: once; J gene: TRBJ1-1; D gene: .; V gene: TRBV5-5; CDR3 protein: CASSLERGWNTEAFF; CDR3 DNA: TGTGCCAGCAGCTTGGAGAGGGGGTGGAACACTGAAGCTTTCTTT
clone size: .; J gene: TRBJ1-2; D gene: TRBD1; V gene: TRBV5-5; CDR3 protein: CASSLVPQGAYYGYTF; CDR3 DNA: TGTGCCAGCAGCTTGGTCCCGCAGGGGGCTTACTATGGCTACACCTTC
clone size: .; J gene: TRBJ2-5; D gene: .; V gene: TRBV19; CDR3 protein: CASSIRGSSQETQYF; CDR3 DNA: TGTGCCAGTAGTATCAGGGGCAGCTCACAAGAGACCCAGTACTTC
clone size: .; J gene: TRBJ1-2; D gene: TRBD1; V gene: TRBV10-1; CDR3 protein: CASSPGTGMHGYTF; CDR3 DNA: TGCGCCAGCAGTCCCGGGACAGGCATGCATGGCTACACCTTC
clone size: .; J gene: TRBJ1-1; D gene: .; V gene: TRBV6-5; CDR3 protein: CASSSTSYTEAFF; CDR3 DNA: TGTGCCAGCAGCTCAACATCTTACACTGAAGCTTTCTTT
clone size: .; J gene: TRBJ2-3; D gene: TRBD2; V gene: TRBV10-2; CDR3 protein: CATTRLAITDTQYF; CDR3 DNA: TGCGCCACCACAAGACTAGCGATCACAGATACGCAGTATTTT
clone size: .; J gene: TRBJ2-7; D gene: .; V gene: TRBV13; CDR3 protein: CASSAGRAGALYEQYF; CDR3 DNA: TGTGCCAGCAGCGCTGGCAGGGCGGGGGCCCTCTACGAGCAGTACTTC
clone size: .; J gene: TRBJ2-3; D gene: TRBD2; V gene: TRBV19; CDR3 protein: CASSTIFPMAGGGWSTDTQYF; CDR3 DNA: TGTGCCAGTAGTACAATTTTCCCAATGGCGGGAGGAGGTTGGAGCACAGATACGCAGTATTTT
clone size: .; J gene: TRBJ1-3; D gene: TRBD1; V gene: TRBV2; CDR3 protein: CASSEGTGGGNTIYF; CDR3 DNA: TGTGCCAGCAGTGAAGGGACAGGGGGAGGAAACACCATATATTTT
clone size: .; J gene: TRBJ2-7; D gene: TRBD1; V gene: TRBV4-1; CDR3 protein: CASSQDRWWQGAPYEQYF; CDR3 DNA: TGCGCCAGCAGCCAAGATCGGTGGTGGCAGGGGGCACCGTACGAGCAGTACTTC
clone size: .; J gene: TRBJ2-5; D gene: .; V gene: TRBV6-5; CDR3 protein: CASSYRGGETQYF; CDR3 DNA: TGTGCCAGCAGTTACCGAGGGGGAGAGACCCAGTACTTC
clone size: once; J gene: TRBJ2-3; D gene: TRBD1; V gene: TRBV6-5; CDR3 protein: CASSKDRGSTQYF; CDR3 DNA: TGTGCCAGCAGTAAGGACAGGGGGAGTACGCAGTATTTT
clone size: .; J gene: TRBJ1-2; D gene: TRBD1; V gene: TRBV2; CDR3 protein: CASSLSGQGGYTF; CDR3 DNA: TGTGCCAGCAGTCTGTCGGGACAGGGCGGCTACACCTTC
clone size: .; J gene: TRBJ2-7; D gene: TRBD2; V gene: TRBV3-1/TRBV3-2; CDR3 protein: CASSAGEVYEQYF; CDR3 DNA: TGTGCCAGCAGTGCGGGAGAGGTGTACGAGCAGTACTTC
clone size: .; J gene: TRBJ2-1; D gene: TRBD2; V gene: TRBV11-3; CDR3 protein: CASSKPGLAMRDEQFF; CDR3 DNA: TGTGCCAGCAGCAAACCGGGACTAGCAATGCGGGATGAGCAGTTCTTC
clone size: .; J gene: TRBJ1-1; D gene: .; V gene: TRBV27; CDR3 protein: CASSSPSLNTEAFF; CDR3 DNA: TGTGCCAGCAGTTCCCCCTCTTTGAACACTGAAGCTTTCTTT
clone size: .; J gene: TRBJ2-1; D gene: .; V gene: TRBV7-6; CDR3 protein: CASSSVVGRGYNEQFF; CDR3 DNA: TGTGCCAGCAGCTCCGTTGTCGGGAGAGGCTACAATGAGCAGTTCTTC
clone size: .; J gene: TRBJ1-1; D gene: TRBD1; V gene: TRBV18; CDR3 protein: CASSPPGQQFEAFF; CDR3 DNA: TGTGCCAGCTCACCACCGGGACAGCAATTTGAAGCTTTCTTT
clone size: .; J gene: TRBJ2-1; D gene: TRBD2; V gene: TRBV6-4; CDR3 protein: CASSDTGTSSYNEQFF; CDR3 DNA: TGTGCCAGCAGTGATACCGGGACTAGCTCCTACAATGAGCAGTTCTTC
clone size: once; J gene: TRBJ1-4; D gene: .; V gene: TRBV5-1; CDR3 protein: CASTRDYGSTNEKLFF; CDR3 DNA: TGCGCCAGCACGAGGGACTACGGTTCAACTAATGAAAAACTGTTTTTT
clone size: .; J gene: TRBJ2-7; D gene: TRBD2; V gene: TRBV6-5; CDR3 protein: CASSFRAGGSEQYF; CDR3 DNA: TGTGCCAGCAGTTTCCGGGCGGGGGGCAGCGAGCAGTACTTC
clone size: once; J gene: TRBJ2-3; D gene: TRBD2; V gene: TRBV5-1; CDR3 protein: CASSLGTSGAPQYF; CDR3 DNA: TGCGCCAGCAGCTTAGGGACTAGCGGGGCACCACAGTATTTT
clone size: .; J gene: TRBJ2-2; D gene: .; V gene: TRBV6-6; CDR3 protein: CASSYARRGGPGELFF; CDR3 DNA: TGTGCCAGCAGTTACGCTCGAAGAGGGGGTCCCGGGGAGCTGTTTTTT